A single sample is the source of the 11 T cell receptor beta chains below, sequenced in a study of T-cell memory formation after mild COVID-19. In TCRdb, the 5' RACE reads were re-called with MiXCR into one record per CDR3 protein. Among about 400,000 distinct CDR3 sequences, about 17% were seen once, and the ten largest hold 20% to 25%. Sample: PBMCs or a T cell subset sorted from them (not recorded which). Receptors originate from a man younger than 35 who had mild COVID-19 (a few samples of this study predate the infection). Cell type and time point are not known.

This clonotype has only a few counts. J is TRBJ2-3 and V is TRBV7-2; D not resolved. CDR1 and CDR2 from the germline V gene are SGHTA and FQGNSA. The CDR3 is made up of 16 amino acids. V was shortened by 1 base and J by 2 bases, with 13 bases between the two germline ends. CDR3 sequence reads: CASSLDLGDLTDTQYF. The CDR3 DNA reads as TGTGCCAGCAGCTTAGATCTAGGCGACCTCACAGATACGCAGTATTTT.

The V and J genes are TRBV5-1 and TRBJ1-2, with 9 nucleotides matching TRBD1. The V gene end was trimmed by 3 bases and the J gene end by 8 bases; junction bases not matched to a gene: 5. Germline CDR1 reads SGHRS; CDR2 reads YFSETQ. This CDR3 contains 13 residues. CDR3 bases: TGCGCCAGCAGCTCGGAGACAGGGGGAGGCTACACCTTC. This sequence encodes CASSSETGGGYTF.

This clonotype was seen once. This sequence joins TRBV18 and TRBJ1-5, with D maybe TRBD1 (6 bases). The CDR3 contains 15 residues. The germline gives CDR1 KGHSH, CDR2 LQKENI. V lost 2 bases and J lost 4, with 12 bases in between. CDR3: CASSPETGVNQPQHF. The DNA of the CDR3 is TGTGCCAGCTCACCAGAGACAGGCGTGAATCAGCCCCAGCATTTT.

This clonotype was observed a few times. The chain combines TRBV20-1 with TRBJ2-1; D is unclear. Germline-derived CDR1 and CDR2 are DFQATT and SNEGSKA (reference sequence). CDR3 length: 15 amino acids. The V gene lost 0 bases and the J gene lost 0 bases, with 9 bases spanning the gap. Here the CDR3 DNA reads TGCAGTGCTAGAGATGGACGGAGCTCCTACAATGAGCAGTTCTTC. Translation: CSARDGRSSYNEQFF.

The chain combines TRBV19 with TRBJ2-2; 12 bases line up with TRBD2. Germline trimming cut 7 bases from V and 4 bases from J; bases unmatched to any gene: 13. Germline-derived CDR1 and CDR2 are LNHDA and SQIVND (reference sequence). There are 18 residues in the CDR3. The CDR3, as DNA: TGTGCCAGTACCAAGGGGCTAGCGGGGGGGCGTGTCACCGGGGAGCTGTTTTTT. It codes for CASTKGLAGGRVTGELFF.

The chain combines TRBV5-4 with TRBJ2-7, with 11 bases matching TRBD2. The CDR3 contains 16 residues. The trim removed 4 bases at V and 6 bases at J, leaving 12 bases unmatched. CDR1 is SGHNT, CDR2 YYREEE, per germline (reference sequence). The CDR3, as DNA: TGTGCCAGCAGCCCCCTCCTTAGCGGGGGGGCCCGCGAGCAGTACTTC. It encodes CASSPLLSGGAREQYF.

The genes are TRBV7-9 and TRBJ1-1; D is unclear. Germline assignment: CDR1 SEHNR and CDR2 FQNEAQ (reference sequence). The V end was cut by 8 bases, the J end by 5 bases, with 15 bases between. This CDR3 region has 13 residues. In nucleotides, the CDR3 is TGTGCCAGCGCTCCATCCGAATCAACTGAAGCTTTCTTT. This sequence encodes CASAPSESTEAFF. The variable domain in full, with the rest retrieved from reference TRBV7-9 and TRBJ1-1, is DTGVSQNPRHKITKRGQNVTFRCDPISEHNRLYWYRQTLGQGPEFLTYFQNEAQLEKSRLLSDRFSAERPKGSFSTLEIQRTEQGDSAMYLCASAPSESTEAFFGQGTRLTVV.

V usage is TRBV12-3 or TRBV12-4 and J usage is TRBJ2-2; D is possibly TRBD1 (6 bases). The germline V and J ends were trimmed by 6 bases and 5 bases, with 10 bases remaining between them. This CDR3 is 13 amino acids long. The CDR3 is CASRWTDTGELFF. The CDR3 DNA sequence: TGTGCCAGCAGGTGGACAGATACCGGGGAGCTGTTTTTT.

This chain joins TRBV20-1 and TRBJ2-1; 15 nucleotides line up with TRBD2. The germline V gene has CDR1 DFQATT and CDR2 SNEGSKA (reference sequence). The CDR3 has 17 residues. Germline trimming cut 5 bases from V and 0 bases from J; bases unmatched to any gene: 5. CDR3 protein: CSASGTSGGSSYNEQFF. The CDR3, as DNA: TGCAGTGCTTCCGGGACTAGCGGGGGGTCCTCCTACAATGAGCAGTTCTTC.

The CDR3 DNA follows: TGTGCCAGCAGCCACGACAGGGGAGACACCATATATTTT. This gives the protein CASSHDRGDTIYF. The V call is TRBV7-6, the J call TRBJ1-3; 8 bases match TRBD1. CDR1 and CDR2 (germline): SGHVS, FNYEAQ. J gave up 8 bases and V 5 bases, and 5 bases lay outside the gene matches. The CDR3 runs 13 residues.

The gene calls are TRBV12-3 or TRBV12-4 and TRBJ2-7; D is undetermined. Trimming took off 8 bases at V and 5 bases at J, with 16 bases between the two ends. This CDR3 contains 13 residues. CDR3 sequence (DNA): TGTGCCAGCTCCCCTTGGGGTAGAGACGAGCAGTACTTC. Translation gives CASSPWGRDEQYF.